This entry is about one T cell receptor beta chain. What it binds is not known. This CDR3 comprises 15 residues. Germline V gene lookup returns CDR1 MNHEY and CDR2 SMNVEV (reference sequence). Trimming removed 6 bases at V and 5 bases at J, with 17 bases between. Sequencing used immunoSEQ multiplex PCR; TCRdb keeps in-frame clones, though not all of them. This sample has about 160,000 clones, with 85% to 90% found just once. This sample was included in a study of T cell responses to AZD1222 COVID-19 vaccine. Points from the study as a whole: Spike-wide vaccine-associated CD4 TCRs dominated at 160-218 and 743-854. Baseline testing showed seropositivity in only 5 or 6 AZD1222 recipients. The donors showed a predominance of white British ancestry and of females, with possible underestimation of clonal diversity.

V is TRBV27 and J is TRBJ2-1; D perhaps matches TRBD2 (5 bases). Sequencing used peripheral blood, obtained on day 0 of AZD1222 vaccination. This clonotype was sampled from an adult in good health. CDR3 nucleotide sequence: TGTGCCAGCAGCACCTTCGGCCGGGGAAACAATGAGCAGTTCTTC. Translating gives CASSTFGRGNNEQFF.